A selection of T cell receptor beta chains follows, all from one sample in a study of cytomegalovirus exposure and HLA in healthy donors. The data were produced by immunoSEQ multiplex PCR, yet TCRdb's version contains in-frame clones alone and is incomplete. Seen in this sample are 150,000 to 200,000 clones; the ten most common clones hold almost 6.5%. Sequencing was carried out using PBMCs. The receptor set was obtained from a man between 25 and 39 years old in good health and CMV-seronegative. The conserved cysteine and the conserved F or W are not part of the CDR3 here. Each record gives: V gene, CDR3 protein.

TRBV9,ASSGYGDNYGYT
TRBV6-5,ASSYGGYAEAF
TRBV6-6,ATGHNLETQY
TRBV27,ASSHRGGADTQY
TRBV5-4,ASTWGGQGGRNTEAF
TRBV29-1,SGEKGSINEQF
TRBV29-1,SVERGRTEAF
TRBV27,ASSLRGSSGNTIY
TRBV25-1,ASSEPPGTGVTNEKLF
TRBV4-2,ASSQDWGTEVAKNIQY
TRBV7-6,ASSLDPRQGLGQPQH
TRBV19,ASSAQGGLYGYT
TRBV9,ASSVAGAGGQGDTQY
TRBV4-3,ASSQEGAWAEKLF
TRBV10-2,ASSESRRDRVTDTQY
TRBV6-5,ASSYGTGDNEKLF
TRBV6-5,ASSYAGWRYEQY
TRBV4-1,ASSLRVAKNIQY
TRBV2,ATSTGTGGFGELF
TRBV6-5,ASISAGGYGYT
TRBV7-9,ASTQVNKLDEQY
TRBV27,ASDRGGFGELF
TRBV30,AWSTPGQGPEGYT
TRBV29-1,SVEGGGNGYT
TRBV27,ASSLYLEGANVLT
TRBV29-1,STLDRANLNTEAF
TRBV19,ASSPLTGPQH
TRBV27,ASSSSPGTEVVETEAF
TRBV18,ASSPGTGSGNTIY
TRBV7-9,ASSLVGLDPGQGYNEQF
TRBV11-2,ASSFGGAYEQY
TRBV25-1,ASSARGLAGSYEQY
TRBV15,ATSRDRGVRQPQH
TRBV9,ASSTVGGDYTGELF
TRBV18,ASSPLYAGDTEAF
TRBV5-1,ASSPTTGGPDTQY
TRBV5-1,ASSLNLGREETQY
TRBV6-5,ASSSRGNEKLF
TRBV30,AWSPTGGQRGYSYEQY
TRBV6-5,ASSYNRERHEQY
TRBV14,ASSAKRGTSGYNEQF
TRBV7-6,ASSRIDSGNSPLH
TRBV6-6,ASSYSNRGIYGYT
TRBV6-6,ASHSGQSYEQY
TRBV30,AWSTRKSNGYT
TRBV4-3,ASSQDQPGSNEKLF
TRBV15,ATSRDHQETQY
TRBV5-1,ASSLGGIGVQETQY
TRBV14,ASSQVSRADTFTREKLF
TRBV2,ASTSGTGYTEAF
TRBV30,AWKGSPRGTEAF
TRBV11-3,ASMSGTGGTGELF
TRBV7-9,ASSPPGTGAFRFQEKLF